This T cell receptor beta chain was recovered during a study of cytomegalovirus exposure and HLA in healthy donors. Broader study findings: Usually a TCR sequence was rare, but some public TCRs were found in many donors. From TCR beta sequences, most subjects' HLA-A and HLA-B alleles were reportedly predicted accurately.

At sampling all donors were nominally healthy, likely with unrecorded immune exposures. The PCR made use of 60 Vbeta and 13 Jbeta primers. The method was immunoSEQ multiplex PCR; TCRdb's version includes in-frame clones alone and lacks a portion of them. The sample consists of 160,000 or so clones, approximately 80% of them appearing once. On this clone itself: Its antigen is undetermined.

The specimen was PBMCs. This TCR was sampled from a male donor in good health and CMV-seropositive.

Here the CDR3 DNA reads TGTGCCAGCAGGACCGGGGTGTACACCGGGGAGCTGTTTTTT. Residues: CASRTGVYTGELFF. This chain joins TRBV9 and TRBJ2-2; tentatively, D is TRBD2 (5 bases). The V end lost 5 bases, the J end lost 3 bases, and 11 bases lay between the germline ends. The CDR3 totals 14 residues. Germline CDR1 reads SGDLS; CDR2 reads YYNGEE.